Listed here is a single T cell receptor (beta chain). This entry is derived from a study of blood T cell repertoires in COVID-19. As for the study in general: Collection of acute and convalescent COVID-19 samples took place in the United States, Italy and Spain. Sample material is recorded as cDNA or gDNA derived from T cells, B-cell-depleted T cells, or PBMCs.

How the authors handled the data: Estimated nucleated cell counts came from reference gene primer amplification. Sequencing used immunoSEQ multiplex PCR; TCRdb keeps in-frame clones, though not all of them. V, J and clone size reflect that table, while D and trimming were determined from the DNA. The sample lists approximately 71,000 clones; about 81% were seen once. The CDR3 runs 16 residues. J lost 4 bases, V lost 0 bases, and 5 bases had no gene match. Germline loops: CDR1 SGHNT, CDR2 YYREEE (reference sequence). This chain uses TRBV5-4 with TRBJ2-1; TRBD1 aligns across 9 bases. Sequenced material: peripheral blood. This TCR derives from an elderly woman with acute or convalescent COVID-19. As DNA, the CDR3 is TGTGCCAGCAGCTTGGGGGGACAGGGAGATTACAATGAGCAGTTCTTC. It encodes CASSLGGQGDYNEQFF.